Shown below are 31 T cell receptor beta chains from a single sample sequenced in a study of blood T cell repertoires in COVID-19. Method: immunoSEQ multiplex PCR; TCRdb's copy keeps in-frame clones and lacks some. The sample lists roughly 49,000 clones, about 81% occurring once. The sequencing input was peripheral blood. The receptors stem from a man over 45 with active COVID-19.

The chain uses TRBV10-3 and TRBJ1-1; D remains unclear. Trimming pared 3 bases from V and 3 bases from J, leaving 26 bases between. The germline CDR1 and CDR2 sequences are ENHRY and SYGVKD. This CDR3 has 19 residues. The CDR3 DNA reads as TGTGCCATCAGTGACCCCCATTGGGGATCTCGGGAAGGATACACTGAAGCTTTCTTT. This sequence encodes CAISDPHWGSREGYTEAFF.

The V call is TRBV6-5, the J call TRBJ1-4, with a weak D call TRBD1 (6 bases). CDR1 is MNHEY, CDR2 SVGAGI, per germline. The CDR3 contains 14 residues. Trimming removed 4 bases from V and 11 bases from J, with 17 bases in between. The CDR3 coding sequence is TGTGCCAGCAGTTCTTCCTCAGGGACAAGGAAACTGTTTTTT. Translation gives CASSSSSGTRKLFF.

The rearrangement uses TRBV6-5 and TRBJ1-5; maybe TRBD1 (6 bases). Germline-derived CDR1 and CDR2 are MNHEY and SVGAGI. The CDR3 loop spans 15 amino acids. With 6 bases removed from V and 2 bases from J, the gap between germline ends came to 14 bases. DNA for the CDR3: TGTGCCAGCAGCCAACAGGGTACGGGCAATCAGCCCCAGCATTTT. It translates to CASSQQGTGNQPQHF.

This rearrangement joins TRBV21-1 to TRBJ2-7; the D call of TRBD1 is as the table states it, not checked on the DNA. TRBV21-1 is labeled a pseudogene. The CDR3 has 12 amino acids. The CDR3 reads CASPGVPYEQYF. The DNA for the CDR3 is TGTGCCAGCCCAGGGGTCCCCTACGAGCAGTACTTC.

The chain employs TRBV12-5 and TRBJ2-2; D may be TRBD1 (5 bases). The germline CDR1 and CDR2 sequences are LGHNT and FRNRAP. Trimming left V 3 bases short and J 5 bases short, with 13 bases between. This CDR3 has 15 amino acids. DNA of the CDR3: TGTGCTAGTGGTTTCCAAAGGGGATGGACCGGGGAGCTGTTTTTT. This sequence encodes CASGFQRGWTGELFF.

The rearrangement joins TRBV19 to TRBJ2-2; the match to TRBD1 covers 8 bases. Germline V CDR1 and CDR2: LNHDA, SQIVND (reference sequence). The V and J ends lost 4 bases and 0 bases, in that order; junction bases with no gene match: 19. The CDR3 loop spans 21 amino acids. The CDR3 bases are TGTGCCAGTAGTACTAAAACCTTGACAGGGGCGCCGATGCCGAACACCGGGGAGCTGTTTTTT. It encodes CASSTKTLTGAPMPNTGELFF. Based on the CDR3 plus reference TRBV19 and TRBJ2-2, the full variable domain is DGGITQSPKYLFRKEGQNVTLSCEQNLNHDAMYWYRQDPGQGLRLIYYSQIVNDFQKGDIAEGYSVSREKKESFPLTVTSAQKNPTAFYLCASSTKTLTGAPMPNTGELFFGEGSRLTVL.

The V and J genes are TRBV2 and TRBJ2-5; 7 positions agree with TRBD1. The CDR3 has 13 amino acids. The germline V gene encodes CDR1 SNHLY and CDR2 FYNNEI. J was trimmed by 6 bases and V by 6 bases; bases with no gene match: 7. DNA for the CDR3: TGTGCCAGCAGGGCACAGGGGTTGCAGACCCAGTACTTC. Translated: CASRAQGLQTQYF.

The chain joins TRBV3-1 (or the pseudogene TRBV3-2) to TRBJ2-2, with 11 bases identical to TRBD2. The J segment lost 0 bases and the V segment lost 0 bases, leaving 3 bases of the junction unmatched. The CDR3 runs 18 residues. In germline, CDR1 is LGHDT, CDR2 YNNKEL (reference sequence). The CDR3 loop is CASSQDASGGPNTGELFF. Here the CDR3 DNA reads TGTGCCAGCAGCCAAGACGCTAGCGGGGGGCCGAACACCGGGGAGCTGTTTTTT.

The rearrangement links TRBV6-5 to TRBJ1-2; TRBD1 aligns across 8 bases. There are 16 residues in the CDR3. Germline lookup yields CDR1 MNHEY and CDR2 SVGAGI. V lost 4 bases to trimming and J lost 2 bases; unmatched junction nucleotides: 9. CDR3 region: CASSLRQGRMNYGYTF. CDR3 coding DNA: TGTGCCAGCAGTTTACGACAGGGGCGGATGAACTATGGCTACACCTTC.

The chain combines TRBV24-1 with TRBJ1-5, with a possible D match to TRBD1 (5 bases). V gave up 3 bases and J gave up 0 bases, with 8 bases separating them. The CDR3 runs to 15 residues. Germline V CDR1 and CDR2: KGHDR, SFDVKD. CDR3: CATSDGDFSNQPQHF. The CDR3 DNA sequence: TGTGCCACCAGTGATGGGGACTTTAGCAATCAGCCCCAGCATTTT.

This chain joins TRBV27 and TRBJ2-3; D is possibly TRBD2 (5 bases). CDR3 length equals 16 residues. The germline V and J ends were trimmed by 3 bases and 2 bases, with 15 bases remaining between them. The V gene's germline CDR1 is MNHEY and CDR2 SMNVEV (reference sequence). The CDR3 here is CASSFSITRSTDTQYF. DNA of the CDR3: TGTGCCAGCAGTTTCTCCATAACTAGATCCACAGATACGCAGTATTTT.

This clone was seen only once. This rearrangement joins TRBV7-2 to TRBJ2-3; the match to TRBD2 covers 10 bases. Germline V lookup: CDR1 SGHTA, CDR2 FQGNSA. There are 14 residues in the CDR3. Unmatched junction bases numbered 3, after V lost 5 bases and J lost 4 bases. This CDR3 reads CASSPGLASDTQYF. For the CDR3, the DNA is TGTGCCAGCAGCCCGGGACTAGCGTCAGATACGCAGTATTTT. Together with reference TRBV7-2 and TRBJ2-3, the CDR3 gives the full variable domain: GAGVSQSPSNKVTEKGKDVELRCDPISGHTALYWYRQSLGQGLEFLIYFQGNSAPDKSGLPSDRFSAERTGGSVSTLTIQRTQQEDSAVYLCASSPGLASDTQYFGPGTRLTVL.

This chain uses TRBV5-1 with TRBJ2-1, with 14 bases lining up with TRBD2. After removal of 3 bases from V and 4 bases from J, the junction contained 15 bases not matched to a gene. Germline V gene lookup returns CDR1 SGHRS and CDR2 YFSETQ. CDR3 length equals 20 residues. This CDR3 reads CASSSHTRTSGGFRYNEQFF. Written as DNA, the CDR3 is TGCGCCAGCAGCTCCCACACGCGGACTAGCGGGGGGTTTAGGTACAATGAGCAGTTCTTC.

The rearrangement links TRBV7-2 to TRBJ2-2; 8 bases are a match to TRBD2. Germline V CDR1 and CDR2: SGHTA, FQGNSA. The CDR3 spans 15 residues. V lost 5 bases and J lost 7; bases outside the gene matches: 9. CDR3 protein: CASSGTGLGGGELFF. CDR3 in DNA: TGTGCCAGCAGCGGGACGGGACTAGGAGGCGGGGAGCTGTTTTTT.

V is TRBV5-5 and J is TRBJ2-2; 9 nucleotides align to TRBD1. This CDR3 has 17 amino acids. The germline V gene has CDR1 SGHKS and CDR2 YYEKEE (reference sequence). Losses at the gene ends were 2 bases for V and 1 base for J; bases not matched to a gene: 6. The CDR3 bases are TGTGCCAGCAGCTTTACGCCGGGACAGGGGAACACCGGGGAGCTGTTTTTT. Translation gives CASSFTPGQGNTGELFF.

The V call is TRBV27, the J call TRBJ1-5; the D is unclear. The CDR3 has 13 residues. The V and J ends lost 0 bases and 5 bases respectively, with 5 bases between them. The germline gives CDR1 MNHEY, CDR2 SMNVEV (reference sequence). CDR3 loop: CASSLSWHQPQHF. CDR3 in DNA: TGTGCCAGCAGTTTATCTTGGCATCAGCCCCAGCATTTT.

The chain combines TRBV6-6 with TRBJ2-7; D is perhaps TRBD2 (5 bases). V was pared by 0 bases and J by 2 bases, with 11 bases between. The CDR3 covers 15 residues. Germline V gives CDR1 MNHNY, CDR2 SVGAGI (reference sequence). The CDR3 DNA sequence: TGTGCCAGCAGTTACTCGTTCGGGGAACCCTACGAGCAGTACTTC. Encoded protein: CASSYSFGEPYEQYF.

The chain uses TRBV5-4 and TRBJ2-7, with 8 bases lining up with TRBD2. The germline CDR1 and CDR2 sequences are SGHNT and YYREEE (reference sequence). J gave up 5 bases and V 4 bases, and 14 bases lay outside the gene matches. CDR3 length equals 16 residues. CDR3 protein: CASSPGPGLEVHEQYF. The CDR3 bases are TGTGCCAGCAGCCCGGGCCCGGGACTAGAAGTCCACGAGCAGTACTTC.

The rearrangement links TRBV3-1 (or the pseudogene TRBV3-2) to TRBJ2-6, with D perhaps TRBD1 (6 bases). This CDR3 spans 18 amino acids. The germline CDR1 and CDR2 sequences are LGHDT and YNNKEL (reference sequence). Trimming shortened V by 3 bases and J by 0 bases, and 15 bases separated the two germline ends. The CDR3 loop reads CASSQFAYRASGANVLTF. In DNA form, the CDR3 reads TGTGCCAGCAGCCAGTTCGCCTACAGGGCCTCTGGGGCCAACGTCCTGACTTTC.

The chain carries TRBV5-1 and TRBJ1-5, with 7 bases aligning to TRBD1. The CDR3 consists of 15 residues. CDR1 and CDR2 from the germline V gene are SGHRS and YFSETQ. The trim removed 3 bases at V and 0 bases at J, leaving 3 bases unmatched. The CDR3 sequence: CASSSTGTSNQPQHF. In DNA, the CDR3 is TGCGCCAGCAGCTCGACAGGGACTAGCAATCAGCCCCAGCATTTT. Filled out from reference TRBV5-1 and TRBJ1-5, the complete variable domain reads KAGVTQTPRYLIKTRGQQVTLSCSPISGHRSVSWYQQTPGQGLQFLFEYFSETQRNKGNFPGRFSGRQFSNSRSEMNVSTLELGDSALYLCASSSTGTSNQPQHFGDGTRLSIL.

This clone was seen once. Because the CDR3 is missing its conserved closing phenylalanine or tryptophan, this is likely a read error. The chain recombines TRBV23-1 with TRBJ2-7, with 7 bases identical to TRBD1. TRBV23-1 is noted as an ORF with a role that remains uncertain. The CDR3 runs to 17 residues. V shed 7 bases, J shed 2 bases, and the junction held 17 bases outside the gene matches. In DNA, the CDR3 is TGCGCCAGCATCCTCAGCACCCGGGACAGATACCCCTACGAGCAGTACCTC. It translates to CASILSTRDRYPYEQYL.

This clone was counted once. The chain carries TRBV2 and TRBJ1-3; perhaps TRBD1 as D (6 bases). This CDR3 is 12 amino acids long. Between the trimmed V and J ends, which lost 6 bases and 8 bases, there was a span of 11 bases. CDR1 SNHLY and CDR2 FYNNEI come from the germline V gene. Here the CDR3 reads CASRQGGHTIYF. The CDR3 bases are TGTGCCAGCAGACAGGGCGGACACACCATATATTTT. Drawing the rest from reference TRBV2 and TRBJ1-3, the complete variable domain is EPEVTQTPSHQVTQMGQEVILRCVPISNHLYFYWYRQILGQKVEFLVSFYNNEISEKSEIFDDQFSVERPDGSNFTLKIRSTKLEDSAMYFCASRQGGHTIYFGEGSWLTVV.

The chain has TRBV7-9 and TRBJ2-1; weak D call: TRBD1 (6 bases). The germline gives CDR1 SEHNR, CDR2 FQNEAQ (reference sequence). The CDR3 has 15 amino acids. Trimming shortened V by 5 bases and J by 8 bases, and 19 bases separated the two germline ends. The chain's CDR3 is CASSTQGVRLDEQFF. The CDR3 DNA follows: TGTGCCAGCAGCACACAGGGAGTCAGATTGGATGAGCAGTTCTTC.

The V and J genes are TRBV7-6 and TRBJ2-5; maybe TRBD2 (7 bases). Germline V gives CDR1 SGHVS, CDR2 FNYEAQ. The V end was cut by 1 base, the J end by 5 bases, with 17 bases between. The CDR3 sequence is 16 residues long. The CDR3 DNA is TGTGCCAGCAGCTTAGGCGGCGGGGGCCCCGGGGAGACCCAGTACTTC. It codes for CASSLGGGGPGETQYF.

The V call is TRBV6-5, the J call TRBJ1-1, with TRBD1 identical over 7 bases. The CDR3 is 11 amino acids. The junction had 4 bases not matched to a gene; V was cut back by 6 bases and J by 9 bases. The germline gives CDR1 MNHEY, CDR2 SVGAGI. The CDR3 bases are TGTGCCAGCAGCCCGGGACAGAAAGCTTTCTTT. Amino acids: CASSPGQKAFF.

The chain links TRBV19 to TRBJ2-7, with D uncertain. The V gene's germline CDR1 is LNHDA and CDR2 SQIVND (reference sequence). V gave up 1 base and J gave up 0 bases, with 10 bases separating them. The CDR3 runs to 15 residues. In DNA form, the CDR3 reads TGTGCCAGTAGTATAGGAGGAGCTAGCTCCTACGAGCAGTACTTC. Amino acids: CASSIGGASSYEQYF.

The J gene is TRBJ2-2, the V gene TRBV6-4, with 9 positions matching TRBD1. Germline trimming cut 3 bases from V and 5 bases from J; bases unmatched to any gene: 7. The CDR3 is made up of 16 amino acids. Germline lookup yields CDR1 MRHNA and CDR2 SNTAGT. The CDR3 nucleotides read TGTGCCAGCAGTGAACTTGGGACAGGGATAACCGGGGAGCTGTTTTTT. It yields the protein CASSELGTGITGELFF.

V gene TRBV7-6 combines with J gene TRBJ2-7, with D possibly TRBD1 on 6 matching bases. This CDR3 contains 13 residues. Germline V gene lookup returns CDR1 SGHVS and CDR2 FNYEAQ. V was cut by 5 bases and J by 7 bases, with 15 bases left in between. This CDR3 reads CASSPPGTREQYF. CDR3 nucleotides: TGTGCCAGCAGCCCCCCCGGGACACGGGAGCAGTACTTC.

CDR3 amino acids: CASSPGYEQYF. In DNA form, the CDR3 reads TGTGCCAGCAGCCCAGGCTACGAGCAGTACTTC. The genes are TRBV4-2 and TRBJ2-7; D unresolved. The CDR3 has 11 residues. V gave up 4 bases and J gave up 3 bases, with 4 bases separating them. Per germline, CDR1 LGHNA and CDR2 YNFKEQ.

The genes are TRBV7-8 and TRBJ1-5; no reliable D call. The CDR3 totals 16 residues. V was trimmed by 0 bases and J by 3 bases, leaving 12 bases between them. Germline V gene data show CDR1 as SGHVS and CDR2 as FQNEAQ. The CDR3 here is CASSLASGGDNQPQHF. The CDR3 DNA reads TGTGCCAGCAGCTTAGCGTCGGGAGGAGACAATCAGCCCCAGCATTTT.

This chain connects TRBV7-9 to TRBJ2-3; no firm D call. Germline CDR1 SEHNR, CDR2 FQNEAQ (reference sequence). The V end was cut by 5 bases, the J end by 5 bases, with 8 bases between. The CDR3 has 12 residues. The DNA of the CDR3 is TGTGCCAGCAGCCGGAGTGGAGATACGCAGTATTTT. Translated, it gives CASSRSGDTQYF.